This T cell receptor (beta chain) originates from a study of beta chain features in type 1 diabetes (dated 2018 in TCRdb). Some background on the complete study: Mean age, gender distribution, total cell number and subset yield did not differ between patients and healthy donors. Across all samples, 107,917,701 sorted cells were examined, and cell number per subset correlated strongly with RNA yield. In the study, TCRB repertoires of sorted circulating CD4+ T cell subsets from recently diagnosed type 1 diabetes patients were compared with those of matched healthy donors. Naive and central memory subsets were obtained from all 28 donors, but regulatory and stem cell-like memory subsets were isolated from only 8 patients and 8 healthy donors. Paper-wide results and their limitations: Shorter templates might be favored by PCR, yet because patient and control samples were amplified and corrected together, any such skew would affect both groups equally. Only small numbers of individuals were included in the HLA sub-analyses, which left unresolved whether HLA type had any influence on TCRB rearrangement. Fewer insertions and more nucleotide deletions at VDJ recombination sites were observed in patients with type 1 diabetes, implying thymic rearrangement abnormalities. Because cDNA was sequenced instead of genomic DNA, activated cells with high expression could be over-represented, although the groups did not differ in activation or CD3 levels. A moderate but significant shortening of TCRB CDR3 length was observed in type 1 diabetes patients in all four CD4+ subsets. Naive, central memory and regulatory TCRB repertoires appeared to be more alike among patients than among healthy donors.

All of the isolated RNA was reverse transcribed with the High Capacity cDNA Reverse Transcription Kit, so expressed TCRB transcripts were sequenced. Naive, central memory and regulatory T cell samples underwent deep immunoSEQ sequencing, averaging about 3.57 million total reads per sample. Sorted cells were lysed in RLT buffer, and RNA was extracted using DNase-treated RNeasy Micro or Mini kits according to cell number. To prevent cross-contamination, every cell subset was processed on its own, while patient and healthy donor samples were processed together. Using the immunoSEQ multiplex PCR, TCRB sequences were amplified from cDNA into 87-bp fragments spanning the CDR3 region. Sequencing of the amplicons was performed on the Illumina HiSeq platform. As for the original processing: PCR bias was computationally corrected using synthetic template baselines, reads within Hamming distance 2 were collapsed, and singletons that could not be merged were discarded. Reads were aligned to IMGT to assign V, D and J genes, CDR3 length, and insertions or deletions at six rearrangement sites. Clonotype counts were normalized to sorted cell number within each subset before computing true diversity and Gini coefficients with the tcR R package. Repertoire sharing was quantified using the overlap coefficient calculated on TCRB nucleotide sequences. Out-of-frame TCRB sequences from naive cells were analyzed as a proxy for the pre-selection repertoire. Sourced from immuneACCESS, this table was stored by TCRdb with only in-frame sequences that have V and J called. A share of the clones is absent; for the studies checked, an unresolved V gene accounts for under half, and the remainder has no known explanation. V and J calls and clone size are as listed in that table; D and trimming were resolved from the DNA. The sample records 350,000 to 450,000 clones, around 14% of which are singletons. The ten most abundant clones make up roughly 0.035% of the sample.

CDR1 and CDR2 are read off the germline V gene (reference sequence) as LNHNV and YYDKDF. The CDR3 runs 13 residues from the cysteine to the phenylalanine. This entry keeps only the CDR3 DNA: 39 bases, framed from base 1. The junction carries 11 bases between V and J, which are trimmed by 8 bases and 1 base respectively. From each donor, a single peripheral blood sample of approximately 120 mL on average was drawn into heparinised tubes. A BD FACSAria II was used to sort naive, central memory, regulatory and stem cell-like memory CD4+ T cells with a panel that included CD45RO, CCR7, CD25, CD127, CD95 and CD27. Every sorted population had a purity above 95%. PBMCs were isolated immediately by Lymphoprep density gradient centrifugation and stained directly without culture. So that batch effects would be minimized, each experiment stained and sorted samples in pairs, pairing one healthy donor with one patient.

To note about this clone: This receptor's antigen is unknown. Base qualities are not provided; no much larger clone lies one nucleotide away.

Sample: naive CD4+ T cells from blood. What the cell subset or site label conveys for this sample: true naive CD4+ T cells. This clonotype was sampled from a man aged 25-40 years in good health. This chain joins TRBV15 to TRBJ1-1, with the D gene uncertain. The CDR3 loop reads CATGLAWNTEAFF. The DNA sequence is TGTGCCACCGGGCTCGCCTGGAACACTGAAGCTTTCTTT. The entire variable domain, with the stretches around the CDR3 drawn from the reference TRBV15 and TRBJ1-1 proteins, is DAMVIQNPRYQVTQFGKPVTLSCSQTLNHNVMYWYQQKSSQAPKLLFHYYDKDFNNEADTPDNFQSRRPNTSFCFLDIRSPGLGDTAMYLCATGLAWNTEAFFGQGTRLTVV.